This T cell receptor (beta chain) was sequenced in a study of blood T cell repertoires in COVID-19. Across the whole study: The United States, Italy and Spain supplied acute and convalescent COVID-19 samples.

The CDR3 length is 15 residues. Germline V gives CDR1 SGHVS, CDR2 FNYEAQ. V dropped 6 bases and J dropped 5; count of bases not matched to a gene: 8. TCRdb's copy holds only in-frame clones and misses some; the assay was immunoSEQ multiplex PCR. The sample contains some 180,000 clones, around nine tenths of which appear only once. This clone was observed once. The chain carries TRBV7-6 and TRBJ2-7; 12 nucleotides line up with TRBD1. Sequenced material: peripheral blood. The sequence was collected from a man in his forties or fifties with active or convalescent COVID-19. The CDR3 DNA is TGTGCCAGCAGACCGGGGACAGGGGGCACGGACGAGCAGTACTTC. Protein sequence: CASRPGTGGTDEQYF.